Each of the 12 T cell receptor beta chains below was sequenced from the same sample in a study of Graves' ophthalmopathy and Graves' hyperthyroidism. Scientists amplified the TCR beta CDR3 regions from RNA transcripts. The first round was an RT-PCR with HTBI primers, and the second round was a multiplex PCR. A single record per CDR3 protein comes from TCRdb applying MiXCR to the multiplex PCR reads. The profile covers around 520,000 distinct CDR3 sequences, with about 40% appearing a single time and about 4.1% taken by the ten largest. Material for sequencing was peripheral blood or thyroid tissue (not recorded which). Receptors originate from an adult man with Graves' hyperthyroidism.

The sample holds many counts of this clonotype. This chain connects TRBV24-1 to TRBJ2-7; the D call may be TRBD1 or TRBD2 (5 bases each). Trimming took 4 bases from V and 8 from J, leaving 14 bases between them. The germline CDR1 and CDR2 sequences are KGHDR and SFDVKD. This CDR3 has 13 amino acids. For the CDR3, the DNA is TGTGCCACCAGTGACCCTGGGGTGGGACAGCAGTACTTC. It codes for CATSDPGVGQQYF.

The CDR3 DNA sequence: TGCAGCGTTGAGGGGGGGGGCAGGGAGACCCAGTACTTC. Translation: CSVEGGGRETQYF. V and J are TRBV29-1 and TRBJ2-5; D possibly corresponds to TRBD2 (7 bases). Deletions cut 3 bases from V and 5 bases from J, with 13 bases between. CDR3 length: 13 amino acids. CDR1 is SQVTM and CDR2 is ANQGSEA in the germline V gene.

The chain is built from TRBV19 and TRBJ2-3; possible D gene TRBD2, 5 bases. Trimming pared 1 base from V and 6 bases from J, leaving 14 bases between. The CDR3 covers 15 residues. Germline V lookup: CDR1 LNHDA, CDR2 SQIVND (reference sequence). The CDR3: CASSIASGNMDTQYF. The CDR3 region has the DNA TGTGCCAGTAGTATAGCGTCCGGGAACATGGATACGCAGTATTTT.

V is TRBV5-8 and J is TRBJ2-7; D is undetermined. The CDR3 is 14 residues long. V gave up 0 bases and J gave up 7 bases, with 14 bases separating them. The germline V gene encodes CDR1 SGHTS and CDR2 YDEGEE. The DNA of the CDR3 is TGTGCCAGCAGCTTGGGCGGCTACTACAATGAGCAGTACTTC. Protein sequence: CASSLGGYYNEQYF.

The J gene is TRBJ1-1, the V gene TRBV25-1, with D maybe TRBD1 (5 bases). The V gene lost 6 bases and the J gene lost 4 bases, with 18 bases spanning the gap. This CDR3 is 15 amino acids long. Germline values: CDR1 MGHDK, CDR2 SYGVNS. The CDR3 bases are TGTGCCAGCAGGGAGGGGACTAGCGGGGGCACTGAAGCTTTCTTT. This sequence encodes CASREGTSGGTEAFF.

This clonotype was detected once. A junction boundary mismatches the germline segment, possibly from a read error. V usage is TRBV20-1 and J usage is TRBJ2-6; D is perhaps TRBD2 (5 bases). The CDR3 spans 12 residues. CDR1 and CDR2 from the germline V gene are DFQATT and SNEGSKA (reference sequence). CDR3 sequence (DNA): TGCAGTGCGAAGGCCGGGGACAACGTCCTGACTTTC. Encoded protein: CSAKAGDNVLTF.

The table lists this clonotype with a few counts. J is TRBJ2-5 and V is TRBV7-6; D is possibly TRBD1 or TRBD2 (5 bases each). The J call is uncertain, as TRBJ2-1 better fits the DNA end. Looked up from germline, CDR1 is SGHVS and CDR2 is FNYEAQ. The CDR3 has 17 residues. The CDR3 nucleotides are TGTGCCAGCAGCTCCCCCCGGTCCTCGGGGACCGTGAATGAGCAGTTCTTC. Protein sequence: CASSSPRSSGTVNEQFF.

The chain carries TRBV19 and TRBJ1-5; TRBD1 is a possible D gene (6 bases). Germline assignment: CDR1 LNHDA and CDR2 SQIVND (reference sequence). There are 15 residues in the CDR3. Deletions cut 5 bases from V and 5 bases from J, with 16 bases between. The chain's CDR3 is CASSHKTGADQPQHF. DNA of the CDR3: TGTGCCAGTAGTCACAAGACAGGAGCAGATCAGCCCCAGCATTTT.

This clonotype was observed many times. This chain joins TRBV9 and TRBJ1-1, with D tentatively TRBD1 (5 bases). The V gene lost 0 bases and the J gene lost 5 bases, with 8 bases spanning the gap. CDR1 SGDLS and CDR2 YYNGEE come from the germline V gene. This CDR3 is 13 amino acids long. The CDR3 DNA reads as TGTGCCAGCAGCGTAGCAGGGTGGACTGAAGCTTTCTTT. Translating it yields CASSVAGWTEAFF.

This clonotype was recorded many times. The V call is TRBV2, the J call TRBJ1-5, with TRBD1 matching over 9 bases. The CDR3 runs 16 residues. CDR1 is SNHLY, CDR2 FYNNEI, per germline. The trim removed 1 base at V and 2 bases at J, leaving 3 bases unmatched. This CDR3 reads CASSEERTGGNQPQHF. The DNA for the CDR3 is TGTGCCAGCAGTGAAGAGAGGACAGGGGGCAATCAGCCCCAGCATTTT.

This clonotype has only one observation. The genes are TRBV7-3 and TRBJ2-7; D perhaps matches TRBD1 (6 bases). The J call may not be correct, given that the DNA end is closer to TRBJ2-1. CDR1 is SGHTA, CDR2 FQGTGA, per germline. This CDR3 has 16 amino acids. CDR3 sequence (DNA): TGTGCCAGCAGCCAAGACCGACAGGTCTCCTACAATGAGCAGTTCTTC. This gives the protein CASSQDRQVSYNEQFF.

The J gene is TRBJ1-1, the V gene TRBV19, with 7 nucleotides matching TRBD1. The CDR3 spans 13 residues. Germline CDR1 and CDR2: LNHDA and SQIVND (reference sequence). Germline trimming cut 3 bases from V and 8 bases from J; bases unmatched to any gene: 6. In DNA, the CDR3 is TGTGCCAGTAGTATGACAGGGCTTACGGAAGCTTTCTTT. Translated, it gives CASSMTGLTEAFF.